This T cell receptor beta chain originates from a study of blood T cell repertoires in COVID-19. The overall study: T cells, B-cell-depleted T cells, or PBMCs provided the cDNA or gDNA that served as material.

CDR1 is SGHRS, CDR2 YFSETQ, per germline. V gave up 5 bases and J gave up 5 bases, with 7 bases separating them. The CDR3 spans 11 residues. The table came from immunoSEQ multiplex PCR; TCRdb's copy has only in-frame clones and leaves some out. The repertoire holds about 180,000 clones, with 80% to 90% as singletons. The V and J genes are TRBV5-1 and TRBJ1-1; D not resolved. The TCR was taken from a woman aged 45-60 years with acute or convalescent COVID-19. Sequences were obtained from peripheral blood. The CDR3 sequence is CASSRDTEAFF. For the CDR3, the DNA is TGCGCCAGCAGTCGGGATACTGAAGCTTTCTTT.